Presented here are 18 T cell receptor beta chains from one specimen sequenced in a study of blood T cell repertoires in COVID-19. The data were produced by immunoSEQ multiplex PCR, yet TCRdb's version contains in-frame clones alone and is incomplete. The profile shows 120,000 or so clones, 75% to 90% of them singletons. Sequenced: peripheral blood. These receptors came from a human donor in a cohort sampled during active COVID-19.

This rearrangement joins TRBV19 to TRBJ1-1, with D hard to call. The germline gives CDR1 LNHDA, CDR2 SQIVND (reference sequence). CDR3 length: 15 residues. Trimming took 10 bases from V and 0 from J, leaving 18 bases between them. The CDR3 coding sequence is TGTGCCACCCAATCCCGGAGGCAGTTGAACACTGAAGCTTTCTTT. Protein sequence: CATQSRRQLNTEAFF.

This clone was counted between two and nine times. This chain joins TRBV4-1 and TRBJ2-7; 8 nucleotides agree with TRBD2. The CDR3 has 15 residues. J gave up 3 bases and V 7 bases, and 11 bases lay outside the gene matches. The germline V gene has CDR1 MGHRA and CDR2 YSYEKL. CDR3 in amino acids: CASTETSGSVYEQYF. The DNA for the CDR3 is TGCGCCAGCACAGAAACCAGCGGGAGCGTCTACGAGCAGTACTTC.

The rearrangement links TRBV13 to TRBJ2-3; TRBD2 matches at 7 bases. Trimming took 1 base from V and 2 from J; bases not matched to a gene: 6. The germline V gene encodes CDR1 PRHDT and CDR2 FYEKMQ (reference sequence). This CDR3 spans 16 amino acids. The CDR3 nucleotides read TGTGCCAGCAGCTTAGACTCCAAGCGGGACACAGATACGCAGTATTTT. Its protein product is CASSLDSKRDTDTQYF.

The chain combines TRBV3-1 (or the pseudogene TRBV3-2) with TRBJ1-3; TRBD1 is a possible D gene (5 bases). Germline V gives CDR1 LGHDT, CDR2 YNNKEL (reference sequence). Trimming pared 1 base from V and 4 bases from J, leaving 11 bases between. The CDR3 loop spans 15 amino acids. In DNA, the CDR3 is TGTGCCAGCAGCCAAGGCCCCGACAGCGGAAACACCATATATTTT. It specifies CASSQGPDSGNTIYF.

V usage is TRBV18 and J usage is TRBJ2-3; tentative D call: TRBD2 (5 bases). V lost 7 bases to trimming and J lost 2 bases, with 19 bases between them. Germline assignment: CDR1 KGHSH and CDR2 LQKENI. The CDR3 has 16 amino acids. DNA of the CDR3: TGTGCCAGCTTCCCGGTTCAGGACTCATACACAGATACGCAGTATTTT. It encodes CASFPVQDSYTDTQYF.

J is TRBJ2-1 and V is TRBV5-8; TRBD1 aligns across 11 bases. The V segment lost 7 bases and the J segment 4 bases; nucleotides outside the gene matches: 10. CDR3 size: 16 residues. CDR1 and CDR2 (germline): SGHTS, YDEGEE. The DNA of the CDR3 is TGTGCCAGCGGCACCCCCGGGACAGGGGGTTACAATGAGCAGTTCTTC. Amino acid sequence: CASGTPGTGGYNEQFF.

The chain combines TRBV27 with TRBJ2-3; TRBD2 aligns across 8 bases. V dropped 5 bases and J dropped 4; count of bases not matched to a gene: 8. This CDR3 spans 15 amino acids. Germline CDR1 is MNHEY and CDR2 is SMNVEV (reference sequence). CDR3 nucleotides: TGTGCCAGCAGTGGGATCGGGGGGGCGCCAGATACGCAGTATTTT. This gives the protein CASSGIGGAPDTQYF.

This sequence joins TRBV5-5 and TRBJ2-2; 8 bases match TRBD2. Per germline, CDR1 SGHKS and CDR2 YYEKEE (reference sequence). The junction had 9 bases not matched to a gene; V was cut back by 4 bases and J by 1 base. CDR3 length: 17 amino acids. In nucleotides, the CDR3 is TGTGCCAGCAGCCCAGGTCCGGGACTAGAGAACACCGGGGAGCTGTTTTTT. Its translation is CASSPGPGLENTGELFF.

The rearrangement uses TRBV6-4 and TRBJ1-6, with D perhaps TRBD1 (6 bases). The CDR3 spans 15 residues. With 6 bases removed from V and 0 bases from J, the gap between germline ends came to 9 bases. Germline V gene lookup returns CDR1 MRHNA and CDR2 SNTAGT. Here the CDR3 reads CASRTGSSYNSPLHF. The CDR3 DNA is TGTGCCAGCAGGACAGGCAGCTCCTATAATTCACCCCTCCACTTT.

The chain employs TRBV25-1 and TRBJ2-4; weak D call: TRBD2 (5 bases). The V and J ends lost 5 bases and 0 bases respectively, with 8 bases between them. CDR3 length equals 14 residues. The germline V gene has CDR1 MGHDK and CDR2 SYGVNS. The CDR3, as DNA: TGTGCCAGCAGTCCAGCGGAAGCCAAAAACATTCAGTACTTC. Translating gives CASSPAEAKNIQYF.

The chain links TRBV18 to TRBJ2-7, with D perhaps matching TRBD1 (6 bases). With 3 bases removed from V and 0 bases from J, the gap between germline ends came to 12 bases. The germline V gene encodes CDR1 KGHSH and CDR2 LQKENI. This CDR3 is 15 amino acids long. The chain's CDR3 is CASSPRQAVSYEQYF. The DNA for the CDR3 is TGTGCCAGCTCACCCAGACAGGCTGTCTCCTACGAGCAGTACTTC.

The chain uses TRBV30 and TRBJ2-5, with D maybe TRBD2 (5 bases). The CDR3 loop spans 14 amino acids. Trimming took off 0 bases at V and 7 bases at J, with 15 bases between the two ends. CDR1 and CDR2 (germline): GTSNPN, SVGIG (reference sequence). In nucleotides, the CDR3 is TGTGCCTGGAGTGTAGGTAGAGGACTTGCGACCCAGTACTTC. Residues: CAWSVGRGLATQYF.

This clone appeared once. This chain uses TRBV25-1 with TRBJ1-3; a possible D gene is TRBD1 (5 bases). Trimming left V 5 bases short and J 4 bases short, with 12 bases between. Looked up from germline, CDR1 is MGHDK and CDR2 is SYGVNS. The CDR3 is made up of 14 amino acids. CDR3 coding DNA: TGTGCCAGCAGTCGGGGGGGATCAGGAAACACCATATATTTT. Protein sequence: CASSRGGSGNTIYF. The whole variable domain, remainder taken from reference TRBV25-1 and TRBJ1-3, is EADIYQTPRYLVIGTGKKITLECSQTMGHDKMYWYQQDPGMELHLIHYSYGVNSTEKGDLSSESTVSRIRTEHFPLTLESARPSHTSQYLCASSRGGSGNTIYFGEGSWLTVV.

This clone was picked up a small number of times. The chain carries TRBV19 and TRBJ1-2, with 8 bases lining up with TRBD1. The germline CDR1 and CDR2 sequences are LNHDA and SQIVND (reference sequence). The ends lost 5 bases at V and 5 bases at J; junction bases unmatched: 7. CDR3 length: 14 residues. CDR3 sequence: CASSAGTGLYGYTF. CDR3 coding DNA: TGTGCCAGTAGTGCCGGGACAGGCTTATATGGCTACACCTTC. The full variable domain, its missing parts supplied by reference TRBV19 and TRBJ1-2, is DGGITQSPKYLFRKEGQNVTLSCEQNLNHDAMYWYRQDPGQGLRLIYYSQIVNDFQKGDIAEGYSVSREKKESFPLTVTSAQKNPTAFYLCASSAGTGLYGYTFGSGTRLTVV.

The chain couples TRBV7-9 to TRBJ1-2; no reliable D call. Trimming removed 5 bases from V and 7 bases from J, with 8 bases in between. This CDR3 is 11 amino acids long. Per the germline V gene, CDR1 is SEHNR and CDR2 is FQNEAQ (reference sequence). CDR3 DNA: TGTGCCAGCAGCGATCGGGGTGGCTACACCTTC. It yields the protein CASSDRGGYTF.

This chain joins TRBV24-1 and TRBJ1-5; no firm D call. Trimming shortened V by 3 bases and J by 6 bases, and 11 bases separated the two germline ends. This CDR3 is built from 14 residues. Germline assignment: CDR1 KGHDR and CDR2 SFDVKD. CDR3 sequence (DNA): TGTGCCACCAGTGATGCTTCGAGGAGTCAGCCCCAGCATTTT. Its translation: CATSDASRSQPQHF.

This clone showed up just once. Here the CDR3 reads CASSLAWGDTEAFF. In DNA, the CDR3 is TGTGCCAGCAGCTTGGCCTGGGGGGACACTGAAGCTTTCTTT. J is TRBJ1-1 and V is TRBV5-6; TRBD1 might be the D (5 bases). In germline, CDR1 is SGHDT, CDR2 YYEEEE. V gave up 0 bases and J gave up 3 bases, with 9 bases separating them. CDR3 length: 14 residues.

This chain's CDR3 is CASGRGEFNQPQHF. DNA for the CDR3: TGTGCTAGTGGGCGGGGGGAGTTCAATCAGCCCCAGCATTTT. This rearrangement joins TRBV12-5 to TRBJ1-5, with TRBD1 as a possible D gene (5 bases). This CDR3 comprises 14 residues. V lost 6 bases and J 3 bases, leaving 12 bases between the germline ends. Germline V gives CDR1 LGHNT, CDR2 FRNRAP.